This is a list of T cell receptor beta chains from one sample in a study of monozygotic twins with inflammatory bowel disease. TCRdb reprocessed the 5' RACE reads, with one entry per CDR3 protein and no DNA. Found here are approximately 120,000 distinct CDR3 sequences; the top ten clones hold under 15%. The sequenced sample consisted of blood. All receptors come from a human donor with ulcerative colitis or Crohn's disease, or a healthy co-twin of an affected twin (not recorded which). Both conserved end residues are part of each CDR3.

J | V | CDR3
TRBJ2-3 | TRBV5-1 | CASSNGLAGLYGDTDTQYF
TRBJ1-2 | TRBV7-3 | CASSLIGGNGYTF
TRBJ1-1 | TRBV10-3 | CAIKDRGDTEAFF
TRBJ2-7 | TRBV4-2 | CASSQALGGGEYEQYF
TRBJ2-7 | TRBV7-9 | CASSSAAGRTYEQYF
TRBJ2-7 | TRBV5-1 | CASSTPGSGAYEQYF
TRBJ2-1 | TRBV20-1 | CSASRGPSSYNEQFF
TRBJ1-1 | TRBV19 | CASSIGVSEAFF
TRBJ2-1 | TRBV29-1 | CSAPSPINLYNEQFF
TRBJ1-1 | TRBV5-1 | CASSSRGDTEAFF
TRBJ1-1 | TRBV7-9 | CASSLWSRGSTEAFF
TRBJ1-6 | TRBV6-5 | CASSYGQEYYNSPLHF
TRBJ2-2 | TRBV28 | CASSFRGWGTGELFF
TRBJ1-4 | TRBV6-1 | CASSDLGGYEKLFF
TRBJ2-3 | TRBV14 | CASSQEGGRTTDTQYF
TRBJ1-1 | TRBV5-1 | CASKDPRRGNTEAFF
TRBJ1-1 | TRBV15 | CATSRGRGHENTEAFF
TRBJ2-7 | TRBV11-2 | CASSLGTLDGYEQYF
TRBJ2-1 | TRBV20-1 | CSARGMKGGMATREGYNEQFF
TRBJ2-1 | TRBV7-2 | CASSLARGGHNEQFF
TRBJ2-3 | TRBV7-2 | CASTTAASSIDTQYF
TRBJ2-5 | TRBV12-3/TRBV12-4 | CASSYGGNQETQYF
TRBJ2-1 | TRBV12-3/TRBV12-4 | CAINTVRAGGTIYNEQFF
TRBJ2-6 | TRBV19 | CASSTRGYGANVLTF
TRBJ2-2 | TRBV7-2 | CAGGTSNTGELFF
TRBJ2-4 | TRBV25-1 | CASSEGLSVDSENIQYF
TRBJ2-3 | TRBV27 | CASSLILAGGPSDTQYF
TRBJ2-3 | TRBV7-2 | CASRWGITDTQYF
TRBJ2-7 | TRBV4-3 | CASSQGRRATYEQYF
TRBJ2-7 | TRBV6-2/TRBV6-3 | CASSSLGGRLYEQYF
TRBJ2-3 | TRBV19 | CASRALADTDTQYF
TRBJ2-7 | TRBV6-4 | CASSDLNRGLYEQYF
TRBJ2-3 | TRBV6-1 | CASSVGISTDTQYF
TRBJ2-1 | TRBV9 | CASSPSDEASGRFENEQFF
TRBJ2-1 | TRBV3-1 | CASSQGGQAYNEQFF
TRBJ1-3 | TRBV20-1 | CSARDLLTQGEQF
TRBJ2-1 | TRBV29-1 | CSVLAPYNEQFF
TRBJ2-7 | TRBV4-2 | CASSRATGVEEQYF
TRBJ2-1 | TRBV29-1 | CSVLKGSGMVFF
TRBJ1-2 | TRBV28 | CASNPPGFYGYTF
TRBJ2-1 | TRBV12-3/TRBV12-4 | CASSWTNEQFF
TRBJ2-7 | TRBV4-2 | CASSQEEIENSGGTYEQYF
TRBJ1-1 | TRBV3-1 | CASSHGTAGVDTEAFF
TRBJ1-5 | TRBV7-3 | CASSHQYQPQRF
TRBJ1-2 | TRBV6-5 | CASSYSTGDNYGYTF
TRBJ2-1 | TRBV28 | CASSAGSWTGQFF
TRBJ2-2 | TRBV6-2/TRBV6-3 | CASSYPTLTSGRPTGELFF
TRBJ2-1 | TRBV5-1 | CASSPSGTPVEEQFF
TRBJ2-7 | TRBV5-1 | CASSFARGPPYEQYF
TRBJ1-4 | TRBV19 | CASRTGTNNEKLFF